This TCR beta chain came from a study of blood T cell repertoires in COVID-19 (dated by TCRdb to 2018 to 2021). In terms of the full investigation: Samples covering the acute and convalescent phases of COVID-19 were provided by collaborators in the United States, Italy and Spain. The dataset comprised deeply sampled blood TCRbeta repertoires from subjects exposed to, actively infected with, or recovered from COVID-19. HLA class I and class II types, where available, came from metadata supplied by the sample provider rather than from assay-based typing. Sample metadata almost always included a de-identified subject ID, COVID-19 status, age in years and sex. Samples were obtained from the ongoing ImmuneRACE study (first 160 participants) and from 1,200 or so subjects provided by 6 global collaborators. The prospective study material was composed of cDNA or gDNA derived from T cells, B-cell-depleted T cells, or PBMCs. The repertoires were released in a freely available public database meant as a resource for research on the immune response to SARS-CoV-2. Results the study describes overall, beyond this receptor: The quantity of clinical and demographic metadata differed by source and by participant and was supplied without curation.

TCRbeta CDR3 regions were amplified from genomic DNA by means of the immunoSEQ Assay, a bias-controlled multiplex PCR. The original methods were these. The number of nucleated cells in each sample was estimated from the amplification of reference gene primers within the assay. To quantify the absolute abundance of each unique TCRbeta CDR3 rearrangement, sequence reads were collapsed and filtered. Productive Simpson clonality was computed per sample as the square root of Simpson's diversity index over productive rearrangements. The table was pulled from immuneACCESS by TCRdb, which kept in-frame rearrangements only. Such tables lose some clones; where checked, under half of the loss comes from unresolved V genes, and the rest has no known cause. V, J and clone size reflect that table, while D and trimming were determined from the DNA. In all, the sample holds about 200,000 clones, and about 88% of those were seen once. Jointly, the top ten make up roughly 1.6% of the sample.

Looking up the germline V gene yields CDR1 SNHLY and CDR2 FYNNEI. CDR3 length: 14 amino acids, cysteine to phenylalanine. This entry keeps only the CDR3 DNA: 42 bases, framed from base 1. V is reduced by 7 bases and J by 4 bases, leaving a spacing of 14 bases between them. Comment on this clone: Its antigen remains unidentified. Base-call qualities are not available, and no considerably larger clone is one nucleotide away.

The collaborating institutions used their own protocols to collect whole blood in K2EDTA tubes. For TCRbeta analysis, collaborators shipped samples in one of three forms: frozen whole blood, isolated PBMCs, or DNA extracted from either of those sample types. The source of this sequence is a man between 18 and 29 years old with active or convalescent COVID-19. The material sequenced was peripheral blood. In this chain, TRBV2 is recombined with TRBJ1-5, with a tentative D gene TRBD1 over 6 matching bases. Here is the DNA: TGTGCCAGCACCGAGGACAGAGAGAATCAGCCCCAGCATTTT. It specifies CASTEDRENQPQHF.